This TCR beta chain comes out of a study of cytomegalovirus exposure and HLA in healthy donors. TCRdb's table, derived via immunoSEQ multiplex PCR, lists solely in-frame clones and lacks some. The profile shows more than 95,000 clones, about 83% of them singletons. This clone was counted a single time. Between the trimmed V and J ends, which lost 8 bases and 5 bases, there was a span of 24 bases. Germline CDR1 is MNHEY and CDR2 is SMNVEV (reference sequence). This CDR3 contains 16 residues. Material: PBMCs. This TCR was sampled from a man younger than 35 in good health and CMV-seronegative. The J gene is TRBJ1-2, the V gene TRBV27; no definite D call. The CDR3 protein is CASRDPARGSRYGYTF. The CDR3 DNA sequence: TGTGCCAGCCGAGACCCCGCGCGGGGAAGTCGTTATGGCTACACCTTC.